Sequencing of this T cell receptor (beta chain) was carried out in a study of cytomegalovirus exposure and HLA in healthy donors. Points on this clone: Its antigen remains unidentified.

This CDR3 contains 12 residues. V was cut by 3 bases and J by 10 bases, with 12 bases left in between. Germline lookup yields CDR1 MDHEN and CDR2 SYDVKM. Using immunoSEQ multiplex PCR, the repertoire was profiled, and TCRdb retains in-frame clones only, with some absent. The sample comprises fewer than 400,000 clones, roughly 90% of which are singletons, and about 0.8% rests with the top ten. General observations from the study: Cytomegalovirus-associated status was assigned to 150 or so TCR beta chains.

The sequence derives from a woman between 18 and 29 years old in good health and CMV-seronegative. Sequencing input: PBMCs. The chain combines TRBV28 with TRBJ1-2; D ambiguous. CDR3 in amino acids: CASSFLARDYTF. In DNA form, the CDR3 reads TGTGCCAGCAGTTTCCTTGCACGGGACTACACCTTC.